These 16 T cell receptor beta chains originate from one sample sequenced in a study of OX40 agonist ivuxolimab in advanced cancers. Assay used: immunoSEQ multiplex PCR; TCRdb lists only in-frame clones, some missing. The table has some 74,000 clones, roughly 91% seen once. The sequencing here drew on CD4+ or CD8+ T cells sorted from blood, taken in a trial of the OX40 agonist ivuxolimab. These receptors came from an adult with an advanced solid tumor such as melanoma, head and neck, liver or kidney cancer.

This chain links TRBV10-1 with TRBJ2-7; D is undetermined. The CDR3 is 12 amino acids. The V gene lost 6 bases and the J gene lost 0 bases, with 6 bases spanning the gap. Per germline, CDR1 WNHNN and CDR2 SYGVQD (reference sequence). In DNA form, the CDR3 reads TGCGCCAGCAGATCCTTCTCCTACGAGCAGTACGTC. Residues: CASRSFSYEQYV.

Only one count was recorded for this clone. This chain uses TRBV19 with TRBJ2-5; unclear D gene. The V gene lost 3 bases and the J gene lost 1 base, with 6 bases spanning the gap. The CDR3 covers 13 residues. Germline loops: CDR1 LNHDA, CDR2 SQIVND (reference sequence). CDR3 region: CASSIGSQETQYF. The CDR3 DNA follows: TGTGCCAGTAGTATCGGCTCCCAAGAGACCCAGTACTTC.

The chain carries TRBV30 and TRBJ1-2, with D hard to call. There are 13 residues in the CDR3. Germline CDR1 reads GTSNPN; CDR2 reads SVGIG (reference sequence). V was pared by 5 bases and J by 1 base, with 11 bases between. The CDR3 DNA reads TGTGCCTGGGGAATAGGCCTTAACTATGGCTACACCTTC. It codes for CAWGIGLNYGYTF.

The chain links TRBV5-1 to TRBJ2-3; D is possibly TRBD1 (7 bases). The germline V gene has CDR1 SGHRS and CDR2 YFSETQ. V lost 7 bases and J 3 bases, leaving 18 bases between the germline ends. The CDR3 sequence is 15 residues long. CDR3 nucleotides: TGCGCCAGCCAAACAGGGGTGGGGGGAACAGATACGCAGTATTTT. Protein product: CASQTGVGGTDTQYF.

A single count supports this clone. This chain joins TRBV4-1 and TRBJ2-5, with 11 bases aligning to TRBD2. Trimming cost V 1 base and J 3 bases; bases outside gene matches: 4. The CDR3 runs 16 residues. Looked up from germline, CDR1 is MGHRA and CDR2 is YSYEKL. This CDR3 reads CASSQGVGLAEETQYF. CDR3 bases: TGCGCCAGCAGCCAAGGGGTGGGACTAGCGGAAGAGACCCAGTACTTC.

The chain has TRBV27 and TRBJ1-5; D gene uncertain. CDR3 size: 12 residues. V was cut by 10 bases and J by 2 bases, with 9 bases left in between. CDR1 is MNHEY, CDR2 SMNVEV, per germline (reference sequence). CDR3 sequence reads: CAILEGNQPQHF. Here the CDR3 DNA reads TGTGCCATCCTCGAAGGCAATCAGCCCCAGCATTTT.

This clone turned up a few times. The V and J genes are TRBV18 and TRBJ1-5; TRBD1 might be the D (6 bases). The V end lost 10 bases, the J end lost 0 bases, and 13 bases lay between the germline ends. This CDR3 region has 14 residues. Germline CDR1 and CDR2: KGHSH and LQKENI. CDR3 loop: CATTTGVSNQPQHF. CDR3 DNA: TGTGCCACTACGACAGGAGTTAGCAATCAGCCCCAGCATTTT.

The V gene is TRBV23-1, the J gene TRBJ1-2; TRBD1 aligns across 8 bases. TRBV23-1 counts as an open reading frame of uncertain function. This CDR3 is built from 17 residues. V lost 3 bases and J lost 5; bases outside the gene matches: 14. As DNA, the CDR3 is TGCGCCAGCAGTCACCCGGCAGGGGGGACAGGCCAATATGGCTACACCTTC. The encoded protein is CASSHPAGGTGQYGYTF.

J is TRBJ2-3 and V is TRBV5-1; D assignment may be TRBD1 or TRBD2 (7 bases each). This CDR3 is 15 amino acids long. Germline V gene data show CDR1 as SGHRS and CDR2 as YFSETQ. Trimming left V 4 bases short and J 5 bases short, with 17 bases between. The CDR3 here is CASSPVSGGGDTQYF. DNA of the CDR3: TGCGCCAGCAGCCCCGTTTCAGGGGGGGGAGATACGCAGTATTTT.

The chain links TRBV7-2 to TRBJ2-5; 8 bases agree with TRBD2. In germline, CDR1 is SGHTA, CDR2 FQGNSA. V shed 4 bases and J 4 bases; nucleotides not matched to a gene: 8. The CDR3 contains 15 residues. The CDR3 reads CASSSQTSASETQYF. The DNA of the CDR3 is TGTGCCAGCAGCTCCCAGACTAGCGCCTCAGAGACCCAGTACTTC.

V usage is TRBV27 and J usage is TRBJ2-2; TRBD2 matches at 7 bases. CDR1 MNHEY and CDR2 SMNVEV come from the germline V gene (reference sequence). The length of the CDR3 is 16 residues. V trimming: 0 bases; J trimming: 6 bases; junction bases outside the gene matches: 7. For the CDR3, the DNA is TGTGCCAGCAGTTTATCTACGGGGGGAGGGGCCGGGGAGCTGTTTTTT. It translates to CASSLSTGGGAGELFF.

J is TRBJ1-2 and V is TRBV15; 7 nucleotides align to TRBD1. V lost 6 bases and J lost 6; bases outside the gene matches: 13. The germline CDR1 and CDR2 sequences are LNHNV and YYDKDF (reference sequence). There are 15 residues in the CDR3. The CDR3 nucleotides read TGTGCCACCAGTAAGGACAGGCCCTTAGGGAATGGCTACACCTTC. Its protein is CATSKDRPLGNGYTF.

This clone was counted a few times. The V gene is TRBV5-4, the J gene TRBJ1-3; D remains unclear. This CDR3 is built from 14 residues. Germline V gene sequence: CDR1 SGHNT, CDR2 YYREEE (reference sequence). Trimming pared 0 bases from V and 1 base from J, leaving 5 bases between. CDR3 coding DNA: TGTGCCAGCAGCTTGGGGGATTCTGGAAACACCATATATTTT. It is translated as CASSLGDSGNTIYF.

This sequence joins TRBV11-2 and TRBJ2-3, with unresolved D. Trimming stripped 3 bases from V and 2 bases from J, with 6 bases between. Germline CDR1 is SGHAT and CDR2 is FQNNGV. CDR3 length equals 13 residues. CDR3 sequence reads: CASSLSHTDTQYF. The CDR3 nucleotides are TGTGCCAGCAGCTTGTCCCACACAGATACGCAGTATTTT. Full variable domain (rest looked up from reference TRBV11-2 and TRBJ2-3): EAGVAQSPRYKIIEKRQSVAFWCNPISGHATLYWYQQILGQGPKLLIQFQNNGVVDDSQLPKDRFSAERLKGVDSTLKIQPAKLEDSAVYLCASSLSHTDTQYFGPGTRLTVL.

The chain links TRBV7-9 to TRBJ1-2; D not certain. Per the germline V gene, CDR1 is SEHNR and CDR2 is FQNEAQ (reference sequence). Trimming shortened V by 8 bases and J by 10 bases, and 20 bases separated the two germline ends. This CDR3 region has 13 residues. In DNA, the CDR3 is TGTGCCAGCGGATTCTTCGGTGGACCGTTCTACACCTTC. Translation: CASGFFGGPFYTF.

The chain joins TRBV4-1 to TRBJ2-5, with 7 bases that match TRBD1. Germline CDR1 and CDR2: MGHRA and YSYEKL. The ends lost 4 bases at V and 2 bases at J; junction bases unmatched: 4. The CDR3 has 14 residues. CDR3 in DNA: TGCGCCAGCAGCCCCCGGGACAGTCAAGAGACCCAGTACTTC. Residues: CASSPRDSQETQYF.